Below are 8 T cell receptor beta chains sequenced from a single sample in a study of OX40 agonist ivuxolimab in advanced cancers. Profiling relied on immunoSEQ multiplex PCR, and the TCRdb table lists in-frame clones only, not all of them. The table lists 80,000 to 100,000 clones, 85% to 95% of them singletons. This material consisted of CD4+ or CD8+ T cells sorted from blood, taken in a trial of the OX40 agonist ivuxolimab. The receptors come from an adult with an advanced solid tumor such as melanoma, head and neck, liver or kidney cancer.

This clone was observed once. This chain connects TRBV5-1 to TRBJ2-7, with a possible D match to TRBD2 (7 bases). The CDR3 runs 15 residues. Germline CDR1 SGHRS, CDR2 YFSETQ. The V and J ends lost 1 base and 6 bases respectively, with 17 bases between them. Written as DNA, the CDR3 is TGCGCCAGCAGCTTGTTCCCGCGGGGGCCAGGCGAGCAGTACTTC. Residues: CASSLFPRGPGEQYF. The full variable domain, in which reference TRBV5-1 and TRBJ2-7 provide the parts outside the CDR3, is KAGVTQTPRYLIKTRGQQVTLSCSPISGHRSVSWYQQTPGQGLQFLFEYFSETQRNKGNFPGRFSGRQFSNSRSEMNVSTLELGDSALYLCASSLFPRGPGEQYFGPGTRLTVT.

The chain carries TRBV4-3 and TRBJ2-1; the match to TRBD2 covers 9 bases. The junction had 10 bases not matched to a gene; V was cut back by 0 bases and J by 4 bases. Germline lookup yields CDR1 LGHNA and CDR2 YSLEER. The CDR3 contains 18 residues. The CDR3, as DNA: TGCGCCAGCAGCCAAGATTTGGTGGGCGGGGGGGCTTACAATGAGCAGTTCTTC. Translated: CASSQDLVGGGAYNEQFF.

This sequence joins TRBV2 and TRBJ2-3; possibly TRBD2 for D (5 bases). Trimming cost V 1 base and J 5 bases, with 7 bases left between them. Germline CDR1 is SNHLY and CDR2 is FYNNEI. This CDR3 has 13 residues. CDR3 sequence: CASSEVGVDTQYF. The CDR3 DNA sequence: TGTGCCAGCAGTGAAGTCGGGGTAGATACGCAGTATTTT.

This clone was counted once. The rearrangement links TRBV28 to TRBJ2-7; 8 nucleotides agree with TRBD2. CDR3 length: 13 residues. J was trimmed by 6 bases and V by 6 bases; bases with no gene match: 7. Germline CDR1 is MDHEN and CDR2 is SYDVKM. CDR3 bases: TGTGCCAGCAGGGGGCGGGGGGACGGCGAGCAGTACTTC. Translated: CASRGRGDGEQYF.

This chain links TRBV11-2 with TRBJ2-1, with D perhaps TRBD2 (6 bases). Germline CDR1 and CDR2: SGHAT and FQNNGV. The ends were cut back, 6 bases at V and 8 bases at J, with 11 bases in the middle. This CDR3 spans 12 amino acids. Here the CDR3 DNA reads TGTGCCAGCAGTTGGCGGAGGGATGAGCAGTTCTTC. It encodes CASSWRRDEQFF.

This clone was recorded once. The sample holds other DNA sequences that translate to the same CDR3. V gene TRBV7-3 combines with J gene TRBJ1-1; D not certain. The V and J ends lost 2 bases and 0 bases respectively, with 7 bases between them. Germline lookup yields CDR1 SGHTA and CDR2 FQGTGA. The CDR3 is 14 residues long. This CDR3 reads CASSLLGMNTEAFF. In nucleotides, the CDR3 is TGTGCCAGCAGCTTATTGGGAATGAACACTGAAGCTTTCTTT. Looking up the rest from reference TRBV7-3 and TRBJ1-1 gives the full variable domain: GAGVSQTPSNKVTEKGKYVELRCDPISGHTALYWYRQSLGQGPEFLIYFQGTGAADDSGLPNDRFFAVRPEGSVSTLKIQRTERGDSAVYLCASSLLGMNTEAFFGQGTRLTVV.

This rearrangement joins TRBV5-1 to TRBJ1-1; D is perhaps TRBD1 (5 bases). V gave up 1 base and J gave up 8 bases, with 18 bases separating them. The CDR3 extends over 15 amino acids. Germline-derived CDR1 and CDR2 are SGHRS and YFSETQ. CDR3 in DNA: TGCGCCAGCAGCTTGCGGGGGGGTATAGGAATAGAAGCTTTCTTT. It translates to CASSLRGGIGIEAFF.

The CDR3 DNA reads TGTGCCTGGAGTACCGGGCCTTCGGCGGAAACAGATACGCAGTATTTT. It yields the protein CAWSTGPSAETDTQYF. This rearrangement joins TRBV30 to TRBJ2-3; the D is unclear. The CDR3 has 16 amino acids. In germline, CDR1 is GTSNPN, CDR2 SVGIG (reference sequence). V was pared by 2 bases and J by 3 bases, with 18 bases between.